The rows below give T cell receptor beta chains drawn from one sample of a study of T cells in Graves' hyperthyroidism and ophthalmopathy. TCRdb independently ran MiXCR on the multiplex PCR reads; one entry per CDR3 protein. In the table there are some 270,000 distinct CDR3 sequences, about an eighth of which are singletons. Sequencing used blood. These receptor sequences come from a woman younger than 45 with Graves' hyperthyroidism that later progressed to Graves' ophthalmopathy. Each CDR3 is given with its conserved first and last residue. The order of the fields is D gene, J gene, V gene, clone size, CDR3 length, CDR3 DNA, CDR3 protein. D genes are given only for firm matches. Clone size appears in some rows only: once, few, many, or a class for an expanded clone.

TRBD1 TRBJ2-5 TRBV19 many 15 TGTGCCAGTAGTATAGAGACAGGGATTGGAGAGACCCAGTACTTC CASSIETGIGETQYF
TRBD1 TRBJ2-5 TRBV28 many 16 TGTGCCAGCAGTCCAACCCCAGGCAGGGGGCAAGAGACCCAGTACTTC CASSPTPGRGQETQYF
. TRBJ2-7 TRBV6-1 few 15 TGTGCCAGCAGTGAAGTAGGAGGCGTGGACCACGAGCAGTACTTC CASSEVGGVDHEQYF
. TRBJ2-5 TRBV9 few 15 TGTGCCAGCAGCCCTAGACAGGACCCCCAAGAGACCCAGTACTTC CASSPRQDPQETQYF
. TRBJ2-2 TRBV29-1 many 12 TGCAGCGTTGAAGCCCTCGGCGGGGAGCTGTTTTTT CSVEALGGELFF
. TRBJ2-1 TRBV3-1 many 18 TGTGCCAGCAGCCAAGATCTAAGGCTAGCAGGCTCCTACAATGAGCAGTTCTTC CASSQDLRLAGSYNEQFF
. TRBJ2-7 TRBV27 many 15 TGTGCCAGCAGCCCCGGGGCAGGCCTCTCCTACGAGCAGTACTTC CASSPGAGLSYEQYF
. TRBJ2-2 TRBV4-2 few 15 TGTGCCAGCAGCCAAGATTCGAGGTTTCACGGGGAGCTGTTTTTT CASSQDSRFHGELFF
TRBD1 TRBJ1-2 TRBV19 . 14 TGTGCCAGTAATCCCTCGGGGACAGCCTATGGCTACACCTTC CASNPSGTAYGYTF
. TRBJ1-1 TRBV6-2/TRBV6-3 many 11 TGTGCCAGCAGTGGCCATCTGGAGGCTTTCTTT CASSGHLEAFF
TRBD1 TRBJ2-7 TRBV11-2 many 13 TGTGCCAGCAGAAACAGGGGATCCTACGAGCAGTACTTC CASRNRGSYEQYF
. TRBJ2-1 TRBV10-3 many 18 TGTGCCATCAGTGAGTCGAGTTATCTTCGACGCTCCTACAATGAGCAGTTCTTC CAISESSYLRRSYNEQFF
TRBD1 TRBJ2-1 TRBV15 . 15 TGTGCCACCAGCAGAGATCACATAGGGACAGGTGAGCAGTTCTTC CATSRDHIGTGEQFF
TRBD1 TRBJ2-7 TRBV18 many 14 TGTGCCAGCTCACTTCCCGGGACAGGATACGAGCAGTACTTC CASSLPGTGYEQYF
. TRBJ2-7 TRBV20-1 . 13 TGCAGTGCTAGAGGATCAGGGAAATACGAGCAGTACTTC CSARGSGKYEQYF